This T cell receptor (beta chain) stems from a study of neoadjuvant anti-PD-1 for oral cavity cancer. Study context: Patients without progression got a fourth dose around day 43.

A note on this clone: The target antigen is unknown.

Time point given: after neoadjuvant nivolumab, at surgical resection. Patients were newly diagnosed with stage II-IVA oral cavity squamous cell carcinoma without prior systemic or radiation treatment. Germline V gene data show CDR1 as SGHDN and CDR2 as FVKESK. Trimming removed 7 bases at V and 0 bases at J, with 10 bases between. This CDR3 contains 13 residues. Regarding the study as a whole: Higher pretreatment Treg/Th17 ratios tracked higher pretreatment blood clonality.

Most tumor samples had approximately 5 ug input DNA in two replicates. Method: immunoSEQ multiplex PCR; TCRdb's copy keeps in-frame clones and lacks some. The sample has 20,000 to 30,000 clones, 27% seen once. Source: tumor tissue, taken after nivolumab (anti-PD-1) treatment. The chain uses TRBV14 and TRBJ2-7; D gene ambiguous. The source is a person aged 35-79 years with oral cavity squamous cell carcinoma. As DNA, the CDR3 is TGTGCCAGCACCGCGGCCGACTCCTACGAGCAGTACTTC. This sequence encodes CASTAADSYEQYF.